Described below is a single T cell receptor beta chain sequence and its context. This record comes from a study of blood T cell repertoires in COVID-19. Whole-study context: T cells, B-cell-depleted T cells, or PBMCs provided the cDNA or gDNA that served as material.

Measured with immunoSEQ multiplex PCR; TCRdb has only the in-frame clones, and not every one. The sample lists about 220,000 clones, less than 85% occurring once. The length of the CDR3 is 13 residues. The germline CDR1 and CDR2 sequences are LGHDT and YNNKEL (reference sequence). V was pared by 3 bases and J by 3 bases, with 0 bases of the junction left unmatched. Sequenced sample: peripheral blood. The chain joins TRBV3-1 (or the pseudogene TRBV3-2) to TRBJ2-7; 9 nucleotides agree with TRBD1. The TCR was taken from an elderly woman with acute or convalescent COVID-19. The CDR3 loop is CASSQGQGYEQYF. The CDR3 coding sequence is TGTGCCAGCAGCCAGGGACAGGGCTACGAGCAGTACTTC.